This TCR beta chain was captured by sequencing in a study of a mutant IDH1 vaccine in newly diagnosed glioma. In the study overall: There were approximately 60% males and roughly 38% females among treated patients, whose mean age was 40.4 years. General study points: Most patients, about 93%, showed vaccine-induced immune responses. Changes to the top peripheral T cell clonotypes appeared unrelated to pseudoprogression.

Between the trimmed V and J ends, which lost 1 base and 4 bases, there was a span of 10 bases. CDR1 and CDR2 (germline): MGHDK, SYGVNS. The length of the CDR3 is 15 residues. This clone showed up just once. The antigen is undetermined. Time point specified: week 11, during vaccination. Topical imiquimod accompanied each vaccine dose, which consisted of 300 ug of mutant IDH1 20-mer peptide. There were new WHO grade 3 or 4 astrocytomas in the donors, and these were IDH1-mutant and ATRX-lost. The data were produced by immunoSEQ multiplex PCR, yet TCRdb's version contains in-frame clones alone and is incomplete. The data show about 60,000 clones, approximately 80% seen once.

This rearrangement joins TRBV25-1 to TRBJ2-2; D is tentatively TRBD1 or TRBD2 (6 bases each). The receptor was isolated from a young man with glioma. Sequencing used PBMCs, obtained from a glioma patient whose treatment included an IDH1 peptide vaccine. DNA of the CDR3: TGTGCCAGCAGTGAATTGAGGGGGGTCACCGGGGAGCTGTTTTTT. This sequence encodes CASSELRGVTGELFF. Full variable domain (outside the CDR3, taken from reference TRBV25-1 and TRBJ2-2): EADIYQTPRYLVIGTGKKITLECSQTMGHDKMYWYQQDPGMELHLIHYSYGVNSTEKGDLSSESTVSRIRTEHFPLTLESARPSHTSQYLCASSELRGVTGELFFGEGSRLTVL.